The entry below describes one T cell receptor beta chain. This clone was observed once. The antigen this receptor binds is unknown. One base away there is no much larger clone; base qualities are not given. Using the deep immunoSEQ assay, TCR CDR3 regions were amplified from genomic DNA by multiplex PCR. Extracted genomic DNA from each cell subset was distributed evenly across all wells of several immunoSEQ 96-well plates, and each plate was treated as a replicate. For sorted subsets, each replicate PCR was loaded with approximately 200 ng genomic DNA, equivalent to some 27,000 T cell genomes. The purified libraries were quantified using a Qubit 3.0 fluorometer, sized with a Bioanalyzer 2100, and then quantified again using the KAPA Library Quantification kit. A separate single-read 150-cycle Illumina NextSeq 550 flow cell was used to sequence each immunoSEQ 96-well plate. Regarding the original processing steps: The immunoSEQ output contained only junctional sequences without quality scores, so filtering could not match that applied to full-length reads. Sequences were annotated with PyIR, a Python wrapper for IgBLAST v1.9, using IMGT germline references to assign V/J genes and CDR3. Any read was removed if the V/J assignment was weak (E-value above 1e-6), the CDR3 was missing, or the read contained stop codons, out-of-frame junctions, or ambiguous translated residues. A V3J clonotype was defined by an identical inferred V gene, J gene, and CDR3 amino acid sequence. Percentage overlap between repertoires was computed as shared unique clonotypes divided by the size of the smaller repertoire. Three approaches were used to assess repertoire richness: RTK rarefaction, the Chao1 estimator, and Recon v2.1 estimates of unobserved clonotypes. OLGA was used to compute generation probabilities for all TCRbeta clonotypes that the gDNA method yielded from a handful of donors. Imported from immuneACCESS, the table was reduced by TCRdb to in-frame sequences with V and J called. These copies leave out some clones; in studies compared against another copy, an unresolved V gene accounts for under half, and the cause of the remainder is not known. The DNA gave D and trimming, while V, J and clone size come from that table. This sample gives about 670,000 clones in total; roughly 70% of them show up just once. The ten largest make up 1.8% of the sample.

The data belong to a study of shared clonotypes between healthy human individuals (dated by TCRdb to the early 2020s). Describing the broader study: A couple of women and a few men aged 18 to 49 years were included in the cohort. Per donor, three plates each were used for CD4 naive and CD4 memory, two for CD8 naive, and one for CD8 memory. To estimate repertoire size and how much clonotypes are shared between individuals, the study performed deep sequencing of blood TCR repertoires from roughly five healthy adults. To increase sequencing depth and limit assay-specific biases, different laboratories used diverse techniques to prepare libraries and sequence TCR repertoires. Each donor's leukapheresis produced roughly between roughly 0.9 and 8.9 billion PBMCs.

Healthy HIV-negative adults with no recently reported acute infections or vaccinations were included as donors. Only Caucasian adults living in Nashville, Tennessee, USA were represented among the donors. CD4+ T cells were enriched through magnetic negative selection, after which naive cells were positively selected on CD45RA and the remaining negative fraction served as the memory subset. After blood collection by leukapheresis, PBMCs were isolated using Ficoll-Histopaque density gradient centrifugation and then cryopreserved in the vapor phase of liquid nitrogen. Analytical flow cytometry was used to check the purity and quantity of each magnetically sorted T cell population. Genomic DNA was isolated from each sorted fraction and quantified by UV absorbance on a Nanodrop 2000c. General conclusions and limits of the study: Higher generation probabilities were observed for clonotypes shared by all four sorted-subset donors than for non-shared clonotypes. When a few donors were compared, the shared fraction of clonotypes was about 5% for naive CD4, 3% to 4% for naive CD8, about 2.5% for memory CD4, and 0.35% to 0.4% for memory CD8. Rarefaction of sorted-subset datasets indicated incomplete sequencing despite the large sequencing depth. The genetic and exposure-history diversity represented was limited by the small number of donors. Sampling was restricted to blood, and TCR repertoires in tissue are likely to differ from TCR repertoires in blood. Naive subsets generally had larger estimated clonotype richness than memory subsets did. Based on pairwise subsampling, the degree of clonotype sharing among donors was expected to be affected by sequencing depth.

Material for sequencing was memory CD4+ T cells sorted from blood. The sample's cell subset or site, from its label and the paper: CD45RA-negative fraction. The sequence was obtained from a woman aged 30 to 39 in good health.

The nucleotide sequence is TGTGCCAGCAGGAGGGAGGGGGCGTTTCAGCCCCAGCATTTT. Translated, this is CASRREGAFQPQHF. The V and J segments used are TRBV2 and TRBJ1-5; 7 bases in the middle match TRBD1. At the junction V is shortened by 6 bases and J by 6 bases; bases outside the gene matches: 8. As encoded in the germline V gene, CDR1 is SNHLY while CDR2 is FYNNEI. The CDR3 sequence holds 14 residues, the cysteine and phenylalanine included. Only CDR3 DNA is held: 42 bases, read in frame from base 1.